These 8 T cell receptor beta chains share one sample of origin, sequenced in a study of control samples from healthy donors and cancer patients. Generated by immunoSEQ multiplex PCR, the TCRdb table keeps only in-frame clones and is missing some. The top ten clones hold approximately 4.9% of a sample with 150,000 or so clones, around nine tenths of them seen once. Sequenced input: blood. These receptors originate from a woman in her twenties or thirties in good health.

The V gene is TRBV18, the J gene TRBJ1-3; no clear D. This CDR3 has 17 amino acids. Per the germline V gene, CDR1 is KGHSH and CDR2 is LQKENI. The V end lost 3 bases, the J end lost 0 bases, and 15 bases lay between the germline ends. CDR3 amino acids: CASSPRWELSSGNTIYF. CDR3 nucleotide sequence: TGTGCCAGCTCACCCCGCTGGGAGCTGAGCTCTGGAAACACCATATATTTT.

This chain joins TRBV5-1 and TRBJ2-1, with D uncertain. V was clipped by 2 bases and J by 0 bases, with 15 bases between them. The germline gives CDR1 SGHRS, CDR2 YFSETQ. The CDR3 runs 17 residues. CDR3 sequence reads: CASSFNVRQSSYNEQFF. The CDR3, as DNA: TGCGCCAGCAGCTTCAATGTACGCCAAAGCTCCTACAATGAGCAGTTCTTC.

The rearrangement links TRBV27 to TRBJ1-6, with D unclear. Per the germline V gene, CDR1 is MNHEY and CDR2 is SMNVEV (reference sequence). Trimming removed 0 bases from V and 4 bases from J, with 10 bases in between. This CDR3 has 16 residues. The CDR3 reads CASSLSYGRYNSPLHF. CDR3 nucleotide sequence: TGTGCCAGCAGTTTATCGTACGGCAGGTATAATTCACCCCTCCACTTT.

The chain is built from TRBV28 and TRBJ2-3; TRBD2 matches at 13 bases. The germline gives CDR1 MDHEN, CDR2 SYDVKM. The CDR3 is 16 amino acids. V shed 6 bases, J shed 5 bases, and the junction held 8 bases outside the gene matches. The CDR3 loop is CASRLGLAGERDTQYF. DNA of the CDR3: TGTGCCAGCAGATTAGGACTAGCGGGAGAACGAGATACGCAGTATTTT.

This clone appeared a single time. The chain combines TRBV19 with TRBJ2-6; maybe TRBD1 (6 bases). Germline CDR1 is LNHDA and CDR2 is SQIVND (reference sequence). The V and J ends lost 7 bases and 0 bases respectively, with 7 bases between them. This CDR3 spans 14 amino acids. The CDR3 loop is CASKGGSGANVLTF. The CDR3 bases are TGTGCCAGTAAAGGGGGCTCTGGGGCCAACGTCCTGACTTTC.

The CDR3 sequence: CASSLVVAGGPSTDTQYF. CDR3 DNA sequence: TGCGCCAGCAGCTTGGTAGTAGCGGGGGGGCCTAGCACAGATACGCAGTATTTT. The V gene is TRBV5-1, the J gene TRBJ2-3; TRBD2 agrees at 11 bases. The CDR3 extends over 18 amino acids. With V trimmed by 0 bases and J by 0 bases, 6 bases remained unmatched. Germline V lookup: CDR1 SGHRS, CDR2 YFSETQ.

The V call is TRBV28, the J call TRBJ1-2, with 10 bases lining up with TRBD1. The germline V gene has CDR1 MDHEN and CDR2 SYDVKM. The CDR3 has 13 amino acids. Losses at the gene ends were 8 bases for V and 6 bases for J; bases not matched to a gene: 6. This chain's CDR3 is CASVSTGGDGYTF. The DNA for the CDR3 is TGTGCCAGCGTTTCGACAGGGGGCGATGGCTACACCTTC.

The CDR3 coding sequence is TGTGCCAGCAGTTTATTGGGAGGGGGCAGCGTCCCCCGCGAGCAGTACTTC. Protein: CASSLLGGGSVPREQYF. This sequence joins TRBV27 and TRBJ2-7; D might be TRBD1 or TRBD2, each matching 7 bases. Germline CDR1 reads MNHEY; CDR2 reads SMNVEV (reference sequence). V lost 1 base to trimming and J lost 6 bases, with 22 bases between them. The CDR3 contains 17 residues.